This TCR beta chain originates from a study of shared clonotypes between healthy human individuals. The method was immunoSEQ multiplex PCR; TCRdb's version includes in-frame clones alone and lacks a portion of them. Of 1.4 million or so clones listed, 98% to 99% were seen once; the top ten hold around 0.38%. The CDR3 runs 19 residues. V lost 1 base and J lost 1, with 22 bases in between. From germline, CDR1 is KGHSH and CDR2 LQKENI. This receptor was identified in a man between 25 and 39 years old in good health. The rearrangement uses TRBV18 and TRBJ1-1, with D possibly being TRBD1 (6 bases). The material sequenced was naive CD4+ T cells sorted from blood. Described subset: CD45RA+ positively selected. CDR3 coding DNA: TGTGCCAGCTCACCACGGAAAACACCGGGGGCAAGTTCGAACACTGAAGCTTTCTTT. Residues: CASSPRKTPGASSNTEAFF.